The 6 T cell receptor beta chains below were found in one sample sequenced in a study of blood T cell repertoires in COVID-19. This table comes from immunoSEQ multiplex PCR, and its TCRdb copy is limited to in-frame clones, with some not included. This sample has 100,000 to 150,000 clones; around 83% occur once, and the top ten carry more than 5%. Sequencing input: peripheral blood. These receptors originate from a man aged 80 or over with active or convalescent COVID-19.

The gene calls are TRBV7-2 and TRBJ2-1, with D possibly TRBD2 on 6 matching bases. V lost 5 bases, J lost 2 bases, and 19 bases lay in between. CDR3 length: 17 residues. CDR1 and CDR2 from the germline V gene are SGHTA and FQGNSA. The chain's CDR3 is CASSALSGGAPYNEQFF. DNA of the CDR3: TGTGCCAGCAGCGCCTTATCCGGGGGAGCCCCCTACAATGAGCAGTTCTTC.

The genes are TRBV11-2 and TRBJ2-7; perhaps TRBD2 as D (6 bases). The CDR3 extends over 14 amino acids. Germline-derived CDR1 and CDR2 are SGHAT and FQNNGV. The V end lost 1 base, the J end lost 3 bases, and 10 bases lay between the germline ends. The chain's CDR3 is CASSLGQGGYEQYF. The CDR3 bases are TGTGCCAGCAGCTTAGGCCAGGGAGGCTACGAGCAGTACTTC. Using reference TRBV11-2 and TRBJ2-7 for the parts outside the CDR3, the full variable domain is EAGVAQSPRYKIIEKRQSVAFWCNPISGHATLYWYQQILGQGPKLLIQFQNNGVVDDSQLPKDRFSAERLKGVDSTLKIQPAKLEDSAVYLCASSLGQGGYEQYFGPGTRLTVT.

The V and J genes are TRBV5-1 and TRBJ1-1; a weak D match, TRBD1 (5 bases). The CDR3 covers 16 residues. Germline CDR1 SGHRS, CDR2 YFSETQ. Trimming stripped 0 bases from V and 5 bases from J, with 17 bases between. Here the CDR3 DNA reads TGCGCCAGCAGCTTGGAGCCCCAGGGAAAGAGGACTGAAGCTTTCTTT. As protein: CASSLEPQGKRTEAFF.

The gene calls are TRBV6-2 or TRBV6-3 and TRBJ2-2; 12 bases agree with TRBD2. Per the germline V gene, CDR1 is MNHEY and CDR2 is SVGEGT. The V gene end was trimmed by 4 bases and the J gene end by 5 bases; junction bases not matched to a gene: 8. There are 17 residues in the CDR3. CDR3 bases: TGTGCCAGCAGTTCAACCCGACTAGCGGGGGTGACCGGGGAGCTGTTTTTT. Residues: CASSSTRLAGVTGELFF.

The J gene is TRBJ2-3, the V gene TRBV7-2, with a weak D call TRBD2 (7 bases). Germline CDR1 reads SGHTA; CDR2 reads FQGNSA. V was cut by 5 bases and J by 5 bases, with 17 bases left in between. The CDR3 runs 15 residues. In nucleotides, the CDR3 is TGTGCCAGCAGCCCCATGGGGGGGGCTGGAGATACGCAGTATTTT. Protein product: CASSPMGGAGDTQYF.

The V gene is TRBV15, the J gene TRBJ2-6; D possibly corresponds to TRBD1 (6 bases). The ends were cut back, 5 bases at V and 0 bases at J, with 17 bases in the middle. Germline loops: CDR1 LNHNV, CDR2 YYDKDF (reference sequence). The CDR3 contains 18 residues. DNA of the CDR3: TGTGCCACCAGCGTAAGCCCGGGACAATCCTCTGGGGCCAACGTCCTGACTTTC. It yields the protein CATSVSPGQSSGANVLTF.